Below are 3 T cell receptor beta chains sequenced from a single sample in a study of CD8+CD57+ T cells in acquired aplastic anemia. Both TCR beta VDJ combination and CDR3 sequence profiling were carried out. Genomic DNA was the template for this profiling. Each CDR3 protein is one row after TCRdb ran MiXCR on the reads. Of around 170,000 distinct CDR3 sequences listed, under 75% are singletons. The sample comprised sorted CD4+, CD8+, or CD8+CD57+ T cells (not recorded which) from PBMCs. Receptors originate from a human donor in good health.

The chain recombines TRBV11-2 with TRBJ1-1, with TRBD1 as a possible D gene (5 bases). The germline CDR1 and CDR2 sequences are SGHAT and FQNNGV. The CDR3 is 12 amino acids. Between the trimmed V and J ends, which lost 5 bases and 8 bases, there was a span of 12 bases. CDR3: CASSPTGREAFF. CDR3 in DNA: TGTGCCAGCAGCCCGACGGGACGCGAAGCTTTCTTT. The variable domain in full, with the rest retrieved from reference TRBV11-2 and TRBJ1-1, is EAGVAQSPRYKIIEKRQSVAFWCNPISGHATLYWYQQILGQGPKLLIQFQNNGVVDDSQLPKDRFSAERLKGVDSTLKIQPAKLEDSAVYLCASSPTGREAFFGQGTRLTVV.

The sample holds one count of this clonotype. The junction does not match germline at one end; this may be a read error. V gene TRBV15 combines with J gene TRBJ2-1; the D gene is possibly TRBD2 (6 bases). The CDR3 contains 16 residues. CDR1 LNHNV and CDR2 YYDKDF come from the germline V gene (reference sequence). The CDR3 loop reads CATSKDGDLVYNEQFF. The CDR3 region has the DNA TGTGCCACAAGCAAAGATGGGGACTTGGTTTACAATGAGCAGTTCTTC. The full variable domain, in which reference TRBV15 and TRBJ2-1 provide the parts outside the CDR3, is DAMVIQNPRYQVTQFGKPVTLSCSQTLNHNVMYWYQQKSSQAPKLLFHYYDKDFNNEADTPDNFQSRRPNTSFCFLDIRSPGLGDTAMYLCATSKDGDLVYNEQFFGPGTRLTVL.

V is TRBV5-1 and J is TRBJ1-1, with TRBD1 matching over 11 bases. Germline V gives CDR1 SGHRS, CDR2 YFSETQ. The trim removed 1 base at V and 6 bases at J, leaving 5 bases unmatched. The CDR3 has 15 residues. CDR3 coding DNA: TGCGCCAGCAGCTTGTTGGACAGGGGGCAGGCTGAAGCTTTCTTT. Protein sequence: CASSLLDRGQAEAFF. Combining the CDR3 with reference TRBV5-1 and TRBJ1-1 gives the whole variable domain KAGVTQTPRYLIKTRGQQVTLSCSPISGHRSVSWYQQTPGQGLQFLFEYFSETQRNKGNFPGRFSGRQFSNSRSEMNVSTLELGDSALYLCASSLLDRGQAEAFFGQGTRLTVV.